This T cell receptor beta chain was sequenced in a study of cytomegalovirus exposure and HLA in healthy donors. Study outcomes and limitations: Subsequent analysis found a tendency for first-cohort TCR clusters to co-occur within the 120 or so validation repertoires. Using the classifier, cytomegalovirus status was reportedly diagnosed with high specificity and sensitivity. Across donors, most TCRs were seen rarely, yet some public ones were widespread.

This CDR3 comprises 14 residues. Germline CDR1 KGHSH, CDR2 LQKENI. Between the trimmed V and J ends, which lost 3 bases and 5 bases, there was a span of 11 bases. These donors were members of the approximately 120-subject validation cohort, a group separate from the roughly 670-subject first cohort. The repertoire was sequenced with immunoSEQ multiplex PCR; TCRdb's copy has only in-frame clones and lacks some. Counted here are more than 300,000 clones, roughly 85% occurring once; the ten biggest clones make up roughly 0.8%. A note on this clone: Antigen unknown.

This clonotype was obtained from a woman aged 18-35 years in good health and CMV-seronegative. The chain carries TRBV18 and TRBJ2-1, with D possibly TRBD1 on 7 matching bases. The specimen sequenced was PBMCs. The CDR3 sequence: CASSPAGQNNEQFF. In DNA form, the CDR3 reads TGTGCCAGCTCACCCGCGGGACAGAACAATGAGCAGTTCTTC.